Each of the 3 T cell receptor beta chains below was sequenced from the same sample in a study of T-cell reconstitution after alpha-beta-depleted transplantation in children. Using unique molecular identifiers, the investigators prepared the TCRbeta library. TCRdb re-derived calls from the PCR reads in MiXCR, one entry per CDR3 protein. The sample shows hundreds of thousands of distinct CDR3 sequences, around 7.8% of them seen only once. The sequenced sample was PBMCs, mostly from graft donor cells, obtained 180 days after TCRalphabeta/CD19-depleted stem cell transplant. The receptors stem from a male patient younger than 18 who had a stem cell transplant for acute lymphoblastic leukemia, so the T cells may come from the graft donor.

This clonotype has a count of ten or more. This sequence joins TRBV20-1 and TRBJ2-4; 7 bases line up with TRBD1. The CDR3 totals 13 residues. CDR1 is DFQATT, CDR2 SNEGSKA, per germline (reference sequence). Losses at the gene ends were 7 bases for V and 0 bases for J; bases not matched to a gene: 3. CDR3 nucleotide sequence: TGCAGTGGACAGGGACGAGCCAAAAACATTCAGTACTTC. Its translation is CSGQGRAKNIQYF.

This clonotype was counted ten times or more. The chain has TRBV11-2 and TRBJ1-1; no firm D call. Germline V gene data show CDR1 as SGHAT and CDR2 as FQNNGV. The germline V and J ends were trimmed by 1 base and 5 bases, with 14 bases remaining between them. There are 15 residues in the CDR3. CDR3 sequence reads: CASSLVAGRGTEAFF. The CDR3, as DNA: TGTGCCAGCAGCTTAGTGGCGGGCCGGGGTACTGAAGCTTTCTTT.

CDR3 DNA sequence: TGTGCCAGCAGCCCTAGAAGGGCGGGGATCTACGAGCAGTACTTC. It yields the protein CASSPRRAGIYEQYF. The chain carries TRBV7-3 and TRBJ2-7; TRBD2 might be the D (6 bases). Trimming pared 5 bases from V and 3 bases from J, leaving 17 bases between. Germline-derived CDR1 and CDR2 are SGHTA and FQGTGA. CDR3 length: 15 amino acids. Based on the CDR3 plus reference TRBV7-3 and TRBJ2-7, the full variable domain is GAGVSQTPSNKVTEKGKYVELRCDPISGHTALYWYRQSLGQGPEFLIYFQGTGAADDSGLPNDRFFAVRPEGSVSTLKIQRTERGDSAVYLCASSPRRAGIYEQYFGPGTRLTVT.